This paragraph reports one TCR beta chain. The sample is drawn from a study of shared clonotypes between healthy human individuals. The test was conducted at deep level. TCRdb's copy holds only in-frame clones and misses some; the assay was immunoSEQ multiplex PCR. Among over 750,000 clones, about 96% were seen once, and the ten largest hold about 0.21%. Trimming left V 9 bases short and J 10 bases short, with 22 bases between. The V gene's germline CDR1 is SNHLY and CDR2 FYNNEI. This CDR3 contains 14 residues. Only CD45RO-negative cells positively selected for CCR7 counted as naive CD8 cells, so terminally differentiated effector memory CD45RA+ cells were excluded.

This TCR was recovered from a man under 40 in good health. The specimen sequenced was naive CD8+ T cells sorted from blood. The chain uses TRBV2 and TRBJ2-1; possible D gene TRBD2, 7 bases. As DNA, the CDR3 is TGTGCCAGGAACAGGGTCGCGGGAGCTGGGGAGCAGTTCTTC. This sequence encodes CARNRVAGAGEQFF.